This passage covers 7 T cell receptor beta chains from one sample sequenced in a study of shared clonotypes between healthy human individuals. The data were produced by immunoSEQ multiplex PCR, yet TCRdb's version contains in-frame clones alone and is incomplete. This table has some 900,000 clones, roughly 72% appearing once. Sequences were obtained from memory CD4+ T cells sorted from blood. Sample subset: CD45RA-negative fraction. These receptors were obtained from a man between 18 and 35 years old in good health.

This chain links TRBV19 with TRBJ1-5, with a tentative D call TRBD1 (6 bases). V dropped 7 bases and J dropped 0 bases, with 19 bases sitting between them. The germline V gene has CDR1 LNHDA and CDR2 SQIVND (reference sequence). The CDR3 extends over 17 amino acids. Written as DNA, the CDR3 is TGTGCCAGTACCGCGGAGGGGGGGCCGTATAGCAATCAGCCCCAGCATTTT. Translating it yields CASTAEGGPYSNQPQHF.

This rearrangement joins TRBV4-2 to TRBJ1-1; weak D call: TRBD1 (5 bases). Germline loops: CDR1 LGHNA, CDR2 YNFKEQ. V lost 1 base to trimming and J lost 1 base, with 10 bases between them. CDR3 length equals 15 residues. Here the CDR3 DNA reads TGTGCCAGCAGCCAAGGACAGCTCGAGAACACTGAAGCTTTCTTT. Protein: CASSQGQLENTEAFF.

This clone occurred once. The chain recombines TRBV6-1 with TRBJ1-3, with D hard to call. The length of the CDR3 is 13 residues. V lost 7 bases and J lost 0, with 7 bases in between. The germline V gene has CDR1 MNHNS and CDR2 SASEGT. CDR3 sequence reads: CASTLGSGNTIYF. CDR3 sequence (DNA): TGTGCCAGCACGCTGGGCTCTGGAAACACCATATATTTT.

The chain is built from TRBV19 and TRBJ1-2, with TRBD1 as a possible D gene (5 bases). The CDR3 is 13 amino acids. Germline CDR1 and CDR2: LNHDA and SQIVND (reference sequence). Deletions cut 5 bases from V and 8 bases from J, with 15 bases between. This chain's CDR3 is CASSPDRPGGYTF. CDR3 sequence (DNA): TGTGCCAGTAGTCCCGACAGACCCGGCGGCTACACCTTC.

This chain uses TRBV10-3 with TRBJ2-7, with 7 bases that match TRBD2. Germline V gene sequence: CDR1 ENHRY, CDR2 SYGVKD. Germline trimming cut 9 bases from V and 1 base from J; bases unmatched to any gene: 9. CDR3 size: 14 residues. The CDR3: CAMSDGGISYEQYF. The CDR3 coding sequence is TGTGCCATGTCGGACGGGGGGATTTCCTACGAGCAGTACTTC.

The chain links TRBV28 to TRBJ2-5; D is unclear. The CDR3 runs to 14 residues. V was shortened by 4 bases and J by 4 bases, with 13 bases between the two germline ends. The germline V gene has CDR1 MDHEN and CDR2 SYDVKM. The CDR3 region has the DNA TGTGCCAGCAGTTCCCCTAGAGAGTCAGAGACCCAGTACTTC. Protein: CASSSPRESETQYF.

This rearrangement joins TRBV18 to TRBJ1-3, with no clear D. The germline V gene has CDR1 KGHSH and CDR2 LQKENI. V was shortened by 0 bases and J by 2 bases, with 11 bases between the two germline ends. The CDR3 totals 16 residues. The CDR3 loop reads CASSPPRPSPGNTIYF. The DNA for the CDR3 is TGTGCCAGCTCACCACCGAGGCCATCTCCTGGAAACACCATATATTTT.